This T cell receptor (beta chain) stems from a study of identical twins. One entry per CDR3 protein results from TCRdb running MiXCR on the 5' RACE reads. The profile shows about 150,000 distinct CDR3 sequences, 3.5% of them singletons. This clonotype was observed many times. The CDR3 length is 11 residues. Input material: memory T cells sorted from blood. The clonotype originates from a man between 18 and 35 years old in good health. The chain has TRBV21-1 and TRBJ2-7. TRBV21-1 has pseudogene status. The CDR3 region is CASSKAREQYF. The CDR3, as DNA: TGTGCCAGCAGCAAAGCGCGGGAGCAGTACTTC.